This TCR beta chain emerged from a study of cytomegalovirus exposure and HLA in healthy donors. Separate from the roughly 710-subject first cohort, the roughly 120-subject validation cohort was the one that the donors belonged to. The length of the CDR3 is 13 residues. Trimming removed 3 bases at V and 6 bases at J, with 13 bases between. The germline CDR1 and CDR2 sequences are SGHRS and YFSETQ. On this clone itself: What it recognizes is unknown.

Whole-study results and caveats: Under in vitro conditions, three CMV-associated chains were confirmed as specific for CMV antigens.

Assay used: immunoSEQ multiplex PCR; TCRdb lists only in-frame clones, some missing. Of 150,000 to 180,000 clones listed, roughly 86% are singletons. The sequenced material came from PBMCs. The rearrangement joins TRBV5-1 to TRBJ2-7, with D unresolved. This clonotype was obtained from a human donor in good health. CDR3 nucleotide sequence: TGCGCCAGCAGCTCAGCACAGTACCGCGAGCAGTACTTC. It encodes CASSSAQYREQYF.